This T cell receptor beta chain comes out of a study of T cell responses to AZD1222 COVID-19 vaccine. Whole-study findings and limits: Donors skewed white British and female; clonal diversity was possibly underestimated. Nearly half of spike-specific TCRs reportedly target unmutated variant regions. No day 14 peak samples; only post-peak repertoires were characterized. Spike-specific TCR repertoires showed rising breadth and depth after two AZD1222 doses.

The sample holds a few counts of this clone. Its antigen is still unknown. The CDR3 totals 15 residues. Trimming left V 3 bases short and J 5 bases short, with 14 bases between. CDR1 SGHTA and CDR2 FQGNSA come from the germline V gene. Clones were read by immunoSEQ multiplex PCR, and TCRdb kept only the in-frame ones, dropping some. Of some 120,000 clones listed, about 90% are singletons. The TCR was taken from an adult who received the AZD1222 COVID-19 vaccine. The V gene is TRBV7-2, the J gene TRBJ2-1, with D unresolved. The sequencing used peripheral blood, collected 28 days after the second AZD1222 dose. DNA for the CDR3: TGTGCCAGCAGCTTCCACTGGGGAACCCACAATGAGCAGTTCTTC. It yields the protein CASSFHWGTHNEQFF. Complete variable domain (other parts from reference TRBV7-2 and TRBJ2-1): GAGVSQSPSNKVTEKGKDVELRCDPISGHTALYWYRQSLGQGLEFLIYFQGNSAPDKSGLPSDRFSAERTGGSVSTLTIQRTQQEDSAVYLCASSFHWGTHNEQFFGPGTRLTVL.